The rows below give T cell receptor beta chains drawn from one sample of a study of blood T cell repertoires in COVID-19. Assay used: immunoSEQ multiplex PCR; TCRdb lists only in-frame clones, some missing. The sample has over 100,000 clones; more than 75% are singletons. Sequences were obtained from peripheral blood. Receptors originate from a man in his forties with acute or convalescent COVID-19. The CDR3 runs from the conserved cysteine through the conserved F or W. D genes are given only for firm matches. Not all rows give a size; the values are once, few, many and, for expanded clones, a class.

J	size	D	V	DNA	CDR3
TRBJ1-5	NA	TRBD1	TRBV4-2	TGTGCCAGCAGCCAATCGACAGGGGGCGCAGGACAGCCCCAGCATTTT	CASSQSTGGAGQPQHF
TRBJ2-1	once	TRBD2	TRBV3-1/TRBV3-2	TGTGCCAGCAGCCAAGTTACTAGCGGGAGAAGGAAGTTCTTC	CASSQVTSGRRKFF
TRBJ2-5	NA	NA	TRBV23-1	TGCGCCCCTAAACCGGGAGAGACCCAGTACTTC	CAPKPGETQYF
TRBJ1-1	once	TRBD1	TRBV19	TGTGCCAGTAGTAACCCAGGGGGCGCGAGTACTGAAGCTTTCTTT	CASSNPGGASTEAFF
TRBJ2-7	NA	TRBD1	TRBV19	TGTGCCAGTAGTCTCCGGGACAGGGGCTACGAGCAGTACTTC	CASSLRDRGYEQYF
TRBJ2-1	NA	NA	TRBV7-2	TGTGCCAGCAGCCTACAGGGAAATGAGCAGTTCTTC	CASSLQGNEQFF
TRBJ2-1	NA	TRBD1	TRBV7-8	TGTGCCAGCAGCCCGCGGGACAGGGTCGGTTACAATGAGCAGTTCTTC	CASSPRDRVGYNEQFF
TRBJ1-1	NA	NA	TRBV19	TGTGCCAGTAGTATTTTGGGGAGCACTGAAGCTTTCTTT	CASSILGSTEAFF
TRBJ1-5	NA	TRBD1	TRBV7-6	TGTGCCAGCAGCCAGAGACAGGGTGGCAATCAGCCCCAGCATTTT	CASSQRQGGNQPQHF
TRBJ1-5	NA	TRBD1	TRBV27	TGTGCCAGCAGTTTATTGGGACAGGGCGGTCAGCCCCAGCATTTT	CASSLLGQGGQPQHF
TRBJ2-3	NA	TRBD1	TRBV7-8	TGTGCCAGCAGCGTCCTACAGGGGACGACAGATACGCAGTATTTT	CASSVLQGTTDTQYF
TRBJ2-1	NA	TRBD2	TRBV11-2	TGTGCCAGCAGCTTACTGATAGCCGGGACTAGCGGCCATGAGCAGTTCTTC	CASSLLIAGTSGHEQFF
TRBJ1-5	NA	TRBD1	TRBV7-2	TGTGCCAGCAGCCCAAGAGTAAACAGGGGGGATCAGCCCCAGCATTTT	CASSPRVNRGDQPQHF
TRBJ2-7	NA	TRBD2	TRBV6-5	TGTGCCAGCGGACCGACGGGGGGGTTCTACGAGCAGTACTTC	CASGPTGGFYEQYF
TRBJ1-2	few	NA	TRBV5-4	TGTGCCAGCAGCTCCCCCGGCAGGGGCAACTATGGCTACACCTTC	CASSSPGRGNYGYTF
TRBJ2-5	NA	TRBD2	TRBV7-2	TGTGCCAGCAGAAGAGGGTTAGCGGGAGGGCAAGAGACCCAGTACTTC	CASRRGLAGGQETQYF
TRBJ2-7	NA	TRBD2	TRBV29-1	TGCAGCGTTGAAAGCGGGAGGGCCGGTGACGAGCAGTACTTC	CSVESGRAGDEQYF
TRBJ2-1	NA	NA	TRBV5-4	TGTGCCAGCAGCTGGGGGCGGGAGAGTGAGCAGTTCTTC	CASSWGRESEQFF
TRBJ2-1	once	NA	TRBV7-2	TGTGCCAGCAGCTCTGGGAGCGGTCCATTACCGGATGAGCAGTTCTTC	CASSSGSGPLPDEQFF
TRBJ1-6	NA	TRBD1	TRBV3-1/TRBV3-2	TGTGCCAGCAGCCAATACGGACAGGGGGCCCCACCCCTCCACTTT	CASSQYGQGAPPLHF
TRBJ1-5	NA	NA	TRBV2	TGTGCCAGCAGCCCCGGGTCCCGGGAAGGTCAGCCCCAGCATTTT	CASSPGSREGQPQHF
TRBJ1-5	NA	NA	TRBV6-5	TGTGCCAGCAGTTACTCGTTGGCAGGGGTCAATCAGCCCCAGCATTTT	CASSYSLAGVNQPQHF
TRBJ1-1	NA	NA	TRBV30	TGTGCCTGGAGTCGTGCAGGTCGTAACACTGAAGCTTTCTTT	CAWSRAGRNTEAFF
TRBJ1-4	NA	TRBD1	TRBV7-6	TGTGCCAGCAGCTTTGAGGGGGCCGTTGTTGAAAAACTGTTTTTT	CASSFEGAVVEKLFF
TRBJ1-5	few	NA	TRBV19	TGTGCCAGTGGAGATTGGGGAGTTAGAAATCAGCCCCAGCATTTT	CASGDWGVRNQPQHF
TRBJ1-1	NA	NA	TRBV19	TGTGCCAGTAGTGGCTCGGAGACGGTTACTGAAGCTTTCTTT	CASSGSETVTEAFF
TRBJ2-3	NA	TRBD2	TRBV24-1	TGTGCCACCAGTGATACCCGAGGTAGCGGGAGTAGGGACACGCAGTATTTT	CATSDTRGSGSRDTQYF
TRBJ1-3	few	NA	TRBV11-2	TGTGCCAGCAGCCCCACCGCGATCGGGGGAGTCAGAAACACCATATATTTT	CASSPTAIGGVRNTIYF
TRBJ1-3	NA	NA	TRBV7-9	TGTGCCAGCAGCCCCTTTGGGGGGGTGATTTCTGGAAACACCATATATTTT	CASSPFGGVISGNTIYF
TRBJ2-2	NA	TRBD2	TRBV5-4	TGTGCCAGCAGCTCCGGACTAGCGGAAGGGGAGCTGTTTTTT	CASSSGLAEGELFF
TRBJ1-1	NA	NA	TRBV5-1	TGCGCCAGCAGCTTGGAGTCAGGGGAGTGGGGCACTGAAGCTTTCTTT	CASSLESGEWGTEAFF
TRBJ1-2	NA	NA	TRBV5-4	TGTGCCAGCAGCCCAGAAAATTACTATGGCTACACCTTC	CASSPENYYGYTF
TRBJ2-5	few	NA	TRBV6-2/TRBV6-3	TGTGCCAGCAGCTGGACTGGACAGTTCAGGGAGACCCAGTACTTC	CASSWTGQFRETQYF
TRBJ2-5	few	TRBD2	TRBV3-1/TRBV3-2	TGTGCCAGCAGCCAAGACGGCGGGAGGAGGGAGACCCAGTACTTC	CASSQDGGRRETQYF
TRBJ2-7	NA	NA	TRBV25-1	TGTGCCAGCGTCCAGACAGACTCCTACGAGCAGTACTTC	CASVQTDSYEQYF
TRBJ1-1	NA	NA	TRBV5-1	TGCGCCAGCAGCTTGGCTATGGAGGGGAAAGAAGCTTTCTTT	CASSLAMEGKEAFF
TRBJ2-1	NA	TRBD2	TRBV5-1	TGCGCCAGCAGCCCCAGGGCGGGGGGGTTTAATGAGCAGTTCTTC	CASSPRAGGFNEQFF
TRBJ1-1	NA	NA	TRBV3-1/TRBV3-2	TGTGCCAGCAGCCAAGATGGACAGATTAACACTGAAGCTTTCTTT	CASSQDGQINTEAFF
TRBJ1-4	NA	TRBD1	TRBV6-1	TGTGCCAGCAGTGAAGCGCGGGACAGTGGGGAAAAACTGTTTTTT	CASSEARDSGEKLFF
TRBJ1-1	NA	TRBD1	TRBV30	TGTGCCTGGAGACCCGGGACAGGGGTGGCTTTCTTT	CAWRPGTGVAFF
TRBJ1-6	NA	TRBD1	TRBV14	TGTGCCAGCAGCCGCCGGACAGGGGGCGAAGATTCACCCCTCCACTTT	CASSRRTGGEDSPLHF
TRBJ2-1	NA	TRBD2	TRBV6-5	TGTGCCACCTTAGCGGGAGCGGGAAATGAGCAGTTCTTC	CATLAGAGNEQFF
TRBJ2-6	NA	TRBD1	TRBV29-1	TGCAGCGTAGCCGGGACAGGGCTTTCAGGGGCCAACGTCCTGACTTTC	CSVAGTGLSGANVLTF
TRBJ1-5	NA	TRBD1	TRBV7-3	TGTGCCAGCAGCTTAGACAGGGACCAGCCCCAGCATTTT	CASSLDRDQPQHF
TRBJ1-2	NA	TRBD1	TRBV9	TGTGCCAGCAGCGTACATCAAGGGACAGGAAATTATGGCTACACCTTC	CASSVHQGTGNYGYTF
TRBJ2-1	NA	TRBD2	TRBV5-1	TGCGCCAGCAGCTTGGAGTCAGGGGCGGGAGGTAGAAATGAGCAGTTCTTC	CASSLESGAGGRNEQFF
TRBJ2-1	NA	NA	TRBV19	TGTGCCAGTAGTAGCGGCGGGTGGGAGCAGTTCTTC	CASSSGGWEQFF